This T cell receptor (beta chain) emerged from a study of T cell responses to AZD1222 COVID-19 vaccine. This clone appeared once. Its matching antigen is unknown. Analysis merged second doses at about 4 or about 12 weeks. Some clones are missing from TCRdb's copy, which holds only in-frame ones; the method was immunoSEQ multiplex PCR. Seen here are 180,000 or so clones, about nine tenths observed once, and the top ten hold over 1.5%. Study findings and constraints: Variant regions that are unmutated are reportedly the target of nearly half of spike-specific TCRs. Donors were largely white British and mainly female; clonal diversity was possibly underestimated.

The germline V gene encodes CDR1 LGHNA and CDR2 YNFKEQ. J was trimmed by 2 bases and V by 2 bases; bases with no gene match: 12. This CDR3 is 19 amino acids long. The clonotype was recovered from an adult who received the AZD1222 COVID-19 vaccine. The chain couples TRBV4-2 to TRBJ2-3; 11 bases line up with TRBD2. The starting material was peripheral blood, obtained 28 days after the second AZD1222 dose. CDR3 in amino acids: CASSQLGASGGPATDTQYF. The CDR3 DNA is TGTGCCAGCAGCCAATTAGGGGCTAGCGGGGGGCCAGCCACAGATACGCAGTATTTT.